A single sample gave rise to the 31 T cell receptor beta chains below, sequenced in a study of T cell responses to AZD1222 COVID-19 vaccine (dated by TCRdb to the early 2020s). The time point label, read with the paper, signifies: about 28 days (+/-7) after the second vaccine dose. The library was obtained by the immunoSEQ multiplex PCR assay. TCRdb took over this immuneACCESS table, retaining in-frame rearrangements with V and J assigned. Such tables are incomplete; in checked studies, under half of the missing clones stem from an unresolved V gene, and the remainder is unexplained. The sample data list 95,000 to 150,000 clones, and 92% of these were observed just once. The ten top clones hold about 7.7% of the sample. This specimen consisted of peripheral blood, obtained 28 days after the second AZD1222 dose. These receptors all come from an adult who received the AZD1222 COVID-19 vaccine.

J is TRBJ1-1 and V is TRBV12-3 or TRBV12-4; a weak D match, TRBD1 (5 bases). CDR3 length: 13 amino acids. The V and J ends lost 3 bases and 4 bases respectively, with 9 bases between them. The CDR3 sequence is CASSFREATEAFF. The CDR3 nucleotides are TGTGCCAGCAGTTTCAGGGAAGCCACTGAAGCTTTCTTT.

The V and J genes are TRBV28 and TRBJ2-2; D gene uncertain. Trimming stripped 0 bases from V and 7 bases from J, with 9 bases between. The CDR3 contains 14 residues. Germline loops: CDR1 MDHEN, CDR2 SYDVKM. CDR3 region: CASSLWSWDGELFF. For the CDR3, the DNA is TGTGCCAGCAGTTTATGGTCGTGGGACGGGGAGCTGTTTTTT.

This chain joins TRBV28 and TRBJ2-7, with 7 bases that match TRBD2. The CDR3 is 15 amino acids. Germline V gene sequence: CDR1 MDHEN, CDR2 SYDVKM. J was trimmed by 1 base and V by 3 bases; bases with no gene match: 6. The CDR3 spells CASSFLAAKSYEQYF. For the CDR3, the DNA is TGTGCCAGCAGTTTTCTAGCGGCGAAATCCTACGAGCAGTACTTC.

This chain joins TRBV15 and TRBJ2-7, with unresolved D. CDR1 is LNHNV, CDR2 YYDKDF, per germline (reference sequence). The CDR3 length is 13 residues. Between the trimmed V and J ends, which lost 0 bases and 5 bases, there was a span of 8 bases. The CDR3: CATSRELINEQYF. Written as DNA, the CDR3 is TGTGCCACCAGCAGAGAACTGATTAACGAGCAGTACTTC. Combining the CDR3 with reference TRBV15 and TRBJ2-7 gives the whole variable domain DAMVIQNPRYQVTQFGKPVTLSCSQTLNHNVMYWYQQKSSQAPKLLFHYYDKDFNNEADTPDNFQSRRPNTSFCFLDIRSPGLGDTAMYLCATSRELINEQYFGPGTRLTVT.

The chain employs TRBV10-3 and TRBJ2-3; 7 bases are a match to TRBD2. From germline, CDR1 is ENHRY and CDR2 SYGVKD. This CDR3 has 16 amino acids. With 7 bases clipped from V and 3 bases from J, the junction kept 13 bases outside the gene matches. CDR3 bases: TGTGCCATCAAGCCTAGCGGCCAGAAGAGTACAGATACGCAGTATTTT. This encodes CAIKPSGQKSTDTQYF.

CDR3 bases: TGTGCCAGCAGCTTAGGCTTGGCAGAAGAAACTGGAAACACCATATATTTT. It yields the protein CASSLGLAEETGNTIYF. The chain joins TRBV7-9 to TRBJ1-3; the D is unclear. CDR3 length: 17 amino acids. CDR1 and CDR2 (germline): SEHNR, FQNEAQ (reference sequence). Trimming removed 1 base at V and 2 bases at J, with 15 bases between.

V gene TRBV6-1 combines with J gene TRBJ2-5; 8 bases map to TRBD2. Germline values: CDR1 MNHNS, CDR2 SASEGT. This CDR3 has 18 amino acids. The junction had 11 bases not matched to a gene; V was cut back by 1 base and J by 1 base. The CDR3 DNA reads TGTGCCAGCAGTGAAGAGATTAGCGGGACCGAGGCCCAAGAGACCCAGTACTTC. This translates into CASSEEISGTEAQETQYF.

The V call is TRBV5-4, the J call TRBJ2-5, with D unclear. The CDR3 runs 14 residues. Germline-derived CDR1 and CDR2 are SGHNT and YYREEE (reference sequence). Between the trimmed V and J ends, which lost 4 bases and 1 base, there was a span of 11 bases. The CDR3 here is CASSPAGPQETQYF. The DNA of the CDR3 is TGTGCCAGCAGCCCAGCCGGGCCCCAAGAGACCCAGTACTTC.

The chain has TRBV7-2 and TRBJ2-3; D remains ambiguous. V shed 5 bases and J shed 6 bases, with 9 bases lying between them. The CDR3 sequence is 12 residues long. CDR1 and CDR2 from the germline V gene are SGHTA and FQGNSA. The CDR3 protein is CASSQPPDTQYF. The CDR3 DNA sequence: TGTGCCAGCAGCCAACCGCCGGATACGCAGTATTTT.

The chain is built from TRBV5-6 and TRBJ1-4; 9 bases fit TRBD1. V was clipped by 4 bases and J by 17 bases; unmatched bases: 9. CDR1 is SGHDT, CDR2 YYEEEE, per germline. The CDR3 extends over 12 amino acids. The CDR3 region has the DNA TGTGCCAGCAGCCTCCGGGACAGGGAGGCTTTTTTT. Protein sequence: CASSLRDREAFF. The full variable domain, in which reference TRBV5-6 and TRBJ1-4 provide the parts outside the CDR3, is DAGVTQSPTHLIKTRGQQVTLRCSPKSGHDTVSWYQQALGQGPQFIFQYYEEEERQRGNFPDRFSGHQFPNYSSELNVNALLLGDSALYLCASSLRDREAFFGSGTQLSVL.

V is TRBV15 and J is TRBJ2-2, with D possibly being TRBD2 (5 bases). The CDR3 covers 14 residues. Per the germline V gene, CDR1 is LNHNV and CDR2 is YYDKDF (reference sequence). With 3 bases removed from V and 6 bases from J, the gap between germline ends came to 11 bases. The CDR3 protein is CATSRDFVAGELFF. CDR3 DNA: TGTGCCACCAGCAGGGACTTCGTGGCCGGGGAGCTGTTTTTT.

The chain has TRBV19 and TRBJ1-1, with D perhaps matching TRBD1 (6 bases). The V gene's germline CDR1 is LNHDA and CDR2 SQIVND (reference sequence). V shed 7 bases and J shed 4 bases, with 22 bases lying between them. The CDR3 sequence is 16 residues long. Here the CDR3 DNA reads TGTGCCAGTACCGGGGGGCGACGGCCGGGCGGCACTGAAGCTTTCTTT. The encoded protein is CASTGGRRPGGTEAFF.

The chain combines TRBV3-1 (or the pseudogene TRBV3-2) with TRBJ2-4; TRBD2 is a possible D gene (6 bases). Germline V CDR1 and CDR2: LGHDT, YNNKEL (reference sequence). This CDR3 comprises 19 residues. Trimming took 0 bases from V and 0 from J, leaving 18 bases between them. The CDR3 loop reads CASSQESWQGGLAKNIQYF. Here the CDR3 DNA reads TGTGCCAGCAGCCAAGAAAGTTGGCAAGGAGGGCTAGCCAAAAACATTCAGTACTTC.

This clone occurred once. The CDR3 is CASSLVPGNTEAFF. The CDR3 DNA follows: TGCGCCAGCAGCTTGGTACCAGGGAACACTGAAGCTTTCTTT. J is TRBJ1-1 and V is TRBV5-1, with D unresolved. V shed 0 bases and J shed 1 base, with 7 bases lying between them. This CDR3 is 14 amino acids long. Germline V gene data show CDR1 as SGHRS and CDR2 as YFSETQ.

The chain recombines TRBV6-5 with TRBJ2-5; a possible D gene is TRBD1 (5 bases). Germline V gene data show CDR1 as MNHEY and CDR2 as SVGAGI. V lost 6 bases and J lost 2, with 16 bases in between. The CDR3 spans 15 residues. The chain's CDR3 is CASRRTPGYQETQYF. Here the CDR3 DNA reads TGTGCCAGCAGAAGGACACCAGGGTATCAAGAGACCCAGTACTTC.

The CDR3 here is CASMRGGNTGELFF. CDR3 sequence (DNA): TGTGCCAGCATGCGGGGTGGGAACACCGGGGAGCTGTTTTTT. The chain joins TRBV2 to TRBJ2-2; weak D call: TRBD2 (6 bases). This CDR3 comprises 14 residues. The V end was cut by 7 bases, the J end by 1 base, with 10 bases between. From germline, CDR1 is SNHLY and CDR2 FYNNEI.

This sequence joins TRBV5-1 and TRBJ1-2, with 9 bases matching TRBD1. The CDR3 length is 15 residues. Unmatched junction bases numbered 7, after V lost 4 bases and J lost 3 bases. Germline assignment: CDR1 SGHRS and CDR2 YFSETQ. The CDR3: CASSPETGGDYGYTF. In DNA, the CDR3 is TGCGCCAGCAGCCCCGAGACAGGGGGGGACTATGGCTACACCTTC. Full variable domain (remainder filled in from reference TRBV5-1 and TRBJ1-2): KAGVTQTPRYLIKTRGQQVTLSCSPISGHRSVSWYQQTPGQGLQFLFEYFSETQRNKGNFPGRFSGRQFSNSRSEMNVSTLELGDSALYLCASSPETGGDYGYTFGSGTRLTVV.

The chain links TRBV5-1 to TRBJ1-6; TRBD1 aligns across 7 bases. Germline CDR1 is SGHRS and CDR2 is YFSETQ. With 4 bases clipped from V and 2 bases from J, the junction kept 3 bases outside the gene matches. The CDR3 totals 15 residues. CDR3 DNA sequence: TGCGCCAGCAGCCAGGACAGGCCCTATAATTCACCCCTCCACTTT. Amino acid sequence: CASSQDRPYNSPLHF.

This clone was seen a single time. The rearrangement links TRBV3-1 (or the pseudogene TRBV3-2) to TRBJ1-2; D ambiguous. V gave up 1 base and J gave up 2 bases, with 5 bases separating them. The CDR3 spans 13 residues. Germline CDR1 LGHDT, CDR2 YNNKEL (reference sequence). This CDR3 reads CASSQAKNYGYTF. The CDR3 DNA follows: TGTGCCAGCAGCCAAGCCAAGAACTATGGCTACACCTTC.

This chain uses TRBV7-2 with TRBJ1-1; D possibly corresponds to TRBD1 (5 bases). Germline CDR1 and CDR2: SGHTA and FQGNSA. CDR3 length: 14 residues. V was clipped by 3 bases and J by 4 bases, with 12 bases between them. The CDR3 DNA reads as TGTGCCAGCAGCTTTATGGGGCCCGCCACTGAAGCTTTCTTT. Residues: CASSFMGPATEAFF.

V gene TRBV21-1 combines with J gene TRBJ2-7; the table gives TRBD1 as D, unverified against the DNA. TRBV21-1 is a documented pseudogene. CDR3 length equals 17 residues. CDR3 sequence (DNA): TGTGCCAGCAGCAAAGGTCCTGATTCAGGGGGCCGATACGAGCAGTACTTC. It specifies CASSKGPDSGGRYEQYF.

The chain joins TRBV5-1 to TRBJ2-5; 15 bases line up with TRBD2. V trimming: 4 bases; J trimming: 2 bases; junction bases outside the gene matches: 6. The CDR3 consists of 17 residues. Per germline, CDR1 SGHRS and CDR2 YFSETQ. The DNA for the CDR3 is TGCGCCAGCAGCCTCTCCGGGACTAGCGGGGGGCAAGAGACCCAGTACTTC. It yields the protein CASSLSGTSGGQETQYF.

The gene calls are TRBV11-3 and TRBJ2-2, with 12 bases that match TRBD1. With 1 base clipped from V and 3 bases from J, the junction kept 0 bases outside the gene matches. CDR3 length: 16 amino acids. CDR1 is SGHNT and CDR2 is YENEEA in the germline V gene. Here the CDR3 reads CASSLGDRGHTGELFF. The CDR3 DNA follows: TGTGCCAGCAGCTTAGGGGACAGGGGGCACACCGGGGAGCTGTTTTTT.

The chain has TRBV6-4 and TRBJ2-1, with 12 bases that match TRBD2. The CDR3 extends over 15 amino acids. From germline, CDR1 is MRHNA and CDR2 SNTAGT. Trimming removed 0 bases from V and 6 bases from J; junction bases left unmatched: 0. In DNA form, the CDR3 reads TGTGCCAGCAGTGACTCGACTAGCGGGAGCAATGAGCAGTTCTTC. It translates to CASSDSTSGSNEQFF.

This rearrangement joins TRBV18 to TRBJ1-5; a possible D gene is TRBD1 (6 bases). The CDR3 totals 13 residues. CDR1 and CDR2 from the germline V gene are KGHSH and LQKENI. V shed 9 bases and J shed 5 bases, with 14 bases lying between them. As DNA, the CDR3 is TGTGCCAGTAAACGGGGGGCTGATCAGCCCCAGCATTTT. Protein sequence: CASKRGADQPQHF.

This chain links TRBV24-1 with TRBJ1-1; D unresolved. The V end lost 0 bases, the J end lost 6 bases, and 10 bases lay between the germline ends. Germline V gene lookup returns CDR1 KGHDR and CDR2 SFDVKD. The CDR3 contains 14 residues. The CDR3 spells CATSDLHERAEAFF. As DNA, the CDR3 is TGTGCCACCAGTGATTTGCATGAACGGGCTGAAGCTTTCTTT.

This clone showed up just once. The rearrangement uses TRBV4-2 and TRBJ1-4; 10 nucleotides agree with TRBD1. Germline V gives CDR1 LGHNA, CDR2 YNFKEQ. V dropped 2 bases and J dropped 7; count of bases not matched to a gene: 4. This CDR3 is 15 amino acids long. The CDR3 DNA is TGTGCCAGCAGCCAACTAGGGACAGGGGCTGAAAAACTGTTTTTT. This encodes CASSQLGTGAEKLFF.

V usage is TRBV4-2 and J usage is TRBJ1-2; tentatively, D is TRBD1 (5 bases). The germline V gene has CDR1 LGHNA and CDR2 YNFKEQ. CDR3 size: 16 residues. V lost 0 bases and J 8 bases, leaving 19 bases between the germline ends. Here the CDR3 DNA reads TGTGCCAGCAGCCAAGAAGAGACTACAGCCAAGGGGGGCTACACCTTC. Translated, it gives CASSQEETTAKGGYTF.

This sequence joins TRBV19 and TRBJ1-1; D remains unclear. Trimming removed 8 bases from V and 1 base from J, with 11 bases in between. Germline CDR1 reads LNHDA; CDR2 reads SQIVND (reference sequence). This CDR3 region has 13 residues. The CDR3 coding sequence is TGTGCCAGTTCGAAGGAGTCGAACACTGAAGCTTTCTTT. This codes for CASSKESNTEAFF.

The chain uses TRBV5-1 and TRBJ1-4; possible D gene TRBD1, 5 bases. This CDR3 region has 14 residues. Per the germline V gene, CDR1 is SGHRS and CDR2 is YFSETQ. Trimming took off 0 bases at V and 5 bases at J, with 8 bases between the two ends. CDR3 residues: CASSLGGSNEKLFF. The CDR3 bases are TGCGCCAGCAGCTTGGGGGGGAGCAATGAAAAACTGTTTTTT.

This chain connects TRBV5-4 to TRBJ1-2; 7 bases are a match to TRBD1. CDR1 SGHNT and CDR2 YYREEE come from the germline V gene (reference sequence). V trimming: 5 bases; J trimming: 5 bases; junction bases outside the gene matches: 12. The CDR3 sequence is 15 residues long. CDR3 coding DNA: TGTGCCAGCAGACCCGGGGACAGCGTTCTATATGGCTACACCTTC. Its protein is CASRPGDSVLYGYTF.